This T cell receptor beta chain was sequenced during a study of cytomegalovirus exposure and HLA in healthy donors. Primers: 60 Vbeta forward and 13 Jbeta reverse. TCRdb keeps only in-frame clones here, not all; method: immunoSEQ multiplex PCR. The table has 120,000 or so clones, 75% seen once. The origin of this receptor is a woman aged 40 to 49 in good health and CMV-seropositive. Input material: PBMCs.

The CDR3 region has the DNA TGTGCCATCAGTGAGACTGAATACTACGAGCAGTACTTC. The encoded protein is CAISETEYYEQYF. V and J are TRBV10-3 and TRBJ2-7, with D uncertain. Looked up from germline, CDR1 is ENHRY and CDR2 is SYGVKD. The V end lost 2 bases, the J end lost 3 bases, and 8 bases lay between the germline ends. CDR3 length equals 13 residues.